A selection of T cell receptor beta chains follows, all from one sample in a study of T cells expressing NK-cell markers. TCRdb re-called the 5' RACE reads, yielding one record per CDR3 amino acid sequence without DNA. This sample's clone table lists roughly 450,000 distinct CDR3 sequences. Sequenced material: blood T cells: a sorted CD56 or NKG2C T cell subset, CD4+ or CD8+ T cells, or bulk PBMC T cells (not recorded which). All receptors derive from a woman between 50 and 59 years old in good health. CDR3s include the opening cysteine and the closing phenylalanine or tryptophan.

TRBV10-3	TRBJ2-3	CAISEQPTDTQYF
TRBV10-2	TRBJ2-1	CASRGLAGVLEQFF
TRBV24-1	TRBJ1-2	CATSEAGDYGYTF
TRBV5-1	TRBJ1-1	CASSLDITLRTEEAFF
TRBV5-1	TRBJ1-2	CASSLGSGINGYTF
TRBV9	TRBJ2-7	CASSVSGTAYEQYF
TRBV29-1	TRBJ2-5	CSVEGGLASGQETQYF
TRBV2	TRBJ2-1	CASSELIEQFF
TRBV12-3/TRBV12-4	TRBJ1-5	CASSLAGVGGQPQHF
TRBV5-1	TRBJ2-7	CASSLGMDSREQYF
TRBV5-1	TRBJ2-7	CASSLARSSYEQYF
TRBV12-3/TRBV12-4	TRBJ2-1	CASSFSALEDNEQFF
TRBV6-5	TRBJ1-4	CASSYSLPGATNEKLFF
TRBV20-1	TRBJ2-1	CSARVSYSGRALNEQFF